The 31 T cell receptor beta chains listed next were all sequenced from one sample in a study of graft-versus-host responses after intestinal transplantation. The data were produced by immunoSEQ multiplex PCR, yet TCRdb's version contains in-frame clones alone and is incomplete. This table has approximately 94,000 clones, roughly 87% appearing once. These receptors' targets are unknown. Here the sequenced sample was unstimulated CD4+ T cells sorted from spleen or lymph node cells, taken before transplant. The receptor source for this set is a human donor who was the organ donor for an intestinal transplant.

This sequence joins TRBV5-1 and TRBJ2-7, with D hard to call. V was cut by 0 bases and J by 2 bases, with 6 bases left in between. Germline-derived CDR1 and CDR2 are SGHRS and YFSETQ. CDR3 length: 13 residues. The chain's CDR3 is CASSLAETYEQYF. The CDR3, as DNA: TGCGCCAGCAGCTTGGCGGAGACCTACGAGCAGTACTTC.

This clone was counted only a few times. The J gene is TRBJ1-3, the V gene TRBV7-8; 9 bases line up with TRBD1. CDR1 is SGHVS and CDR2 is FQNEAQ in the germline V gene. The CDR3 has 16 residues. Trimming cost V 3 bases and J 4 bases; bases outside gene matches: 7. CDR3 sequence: CASSFLDRGGGNTIYF. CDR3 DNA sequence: TGTGCCAGCAGCTTCCTTGACAGGGGGGGCGGAAACACCATATATTTT.

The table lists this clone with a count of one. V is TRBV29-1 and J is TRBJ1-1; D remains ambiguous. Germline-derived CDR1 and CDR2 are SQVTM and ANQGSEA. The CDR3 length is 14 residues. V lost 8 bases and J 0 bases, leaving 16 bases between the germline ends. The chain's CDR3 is CSLTVQRMNTEAFF. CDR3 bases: TGCAGCCTAACCGTCCAGAGAATGAACACTGAAGCTTTCTTT. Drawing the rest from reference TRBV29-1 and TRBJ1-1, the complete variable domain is SAVISQKPSRDICQRGTSLTIQCQVDSQVTMMFWYRQQPGQSLTLIATANQGSEATYESGFVIDKFPISRPNLTFSTLTVSNMSPEDSSIYLCSLTVQRMNTEAFFGQGTRLTVV.

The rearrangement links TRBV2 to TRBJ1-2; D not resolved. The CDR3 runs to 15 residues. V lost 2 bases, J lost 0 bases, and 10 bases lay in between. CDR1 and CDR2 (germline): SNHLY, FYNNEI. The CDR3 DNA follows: TGTGCCAGCAGTGAACAGGTCCCAACTAACTATGGCTACACCTTC. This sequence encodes CASSEQVPTNYGYTF.

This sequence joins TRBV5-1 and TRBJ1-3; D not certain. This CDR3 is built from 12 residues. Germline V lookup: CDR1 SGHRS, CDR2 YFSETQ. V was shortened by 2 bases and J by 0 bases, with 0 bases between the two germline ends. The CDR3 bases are TGCGCCAGCAGCTTCTCTGGAAACACCATATATTTT. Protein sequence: CASSFSGNTIYF.

CDR3 protein: CASSPPKGGLVQETQYF. CDR3 sequence (DNA): TGTGCCAGCTCTCCCCCTAAAGGCGGACTAGTTCAAGAGACCCAGTACTTC. The chain carries TRBV18 and TRBJ2-5; the match to TRBD2 covers 7 bases. The CDR3 is 17 residues long. Germline-derived CDR1 and CDR2 are KGHSH and LQKENI. The V gene end was trimmed by 6 bases and the J gene end by 2 bases; junction bases not matched to a gene: 15.

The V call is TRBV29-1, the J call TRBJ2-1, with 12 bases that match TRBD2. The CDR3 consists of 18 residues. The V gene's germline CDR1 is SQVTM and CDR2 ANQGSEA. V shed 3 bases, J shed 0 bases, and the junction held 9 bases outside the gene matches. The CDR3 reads CSVDNLAGGRSSYNEQFF. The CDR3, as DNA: TGCAGCGTTGACAACCTAGCGGGGGGGCGCAGCTCCTACAATGAGCAGTTCTTC.

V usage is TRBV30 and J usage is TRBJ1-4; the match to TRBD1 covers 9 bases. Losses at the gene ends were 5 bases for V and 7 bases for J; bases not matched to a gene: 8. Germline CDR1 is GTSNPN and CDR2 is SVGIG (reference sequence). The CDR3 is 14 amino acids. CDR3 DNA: TGTGCCTGGTCAACAGGGGGCTCGGGTGAAAAACTGTTTTTT. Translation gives CAWSTGGSGEKLFF.

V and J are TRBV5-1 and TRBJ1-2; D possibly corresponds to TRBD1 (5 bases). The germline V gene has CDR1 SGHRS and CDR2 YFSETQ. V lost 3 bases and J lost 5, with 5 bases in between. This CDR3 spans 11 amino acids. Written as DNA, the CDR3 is TGCGCCAGCAGCTCAGGGTATGGCTACACCTTC. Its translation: CASSSGYGYTF. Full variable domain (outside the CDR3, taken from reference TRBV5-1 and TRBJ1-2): KAGVTQTPRYLIKTRGQQVTLSCSPISGHRSVSWYQQTPGQGLQFLFEYFSETQRNKGNFPGRFSGRQFSNSRSEMNVSTLELGDSALYLCASSSGYGYTFGSGTRLTVV.

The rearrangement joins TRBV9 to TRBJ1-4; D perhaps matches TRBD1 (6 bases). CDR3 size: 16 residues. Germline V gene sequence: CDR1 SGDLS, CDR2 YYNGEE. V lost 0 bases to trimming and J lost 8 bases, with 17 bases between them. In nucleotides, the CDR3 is TGTGCCAGCAGCGTAGGGTTAGGGCAGGGGCACGAAAAACTGTTTTTT. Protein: CASSVGLGQGHEKLFF.

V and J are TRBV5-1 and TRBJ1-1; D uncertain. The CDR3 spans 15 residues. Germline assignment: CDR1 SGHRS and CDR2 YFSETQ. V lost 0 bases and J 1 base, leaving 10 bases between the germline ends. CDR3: CASSLDGQPNTEAFF. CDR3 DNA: TGCGCCAGCAGCTTGGATGGGCAGCCGAACACTGAAGCTTTCTTT.

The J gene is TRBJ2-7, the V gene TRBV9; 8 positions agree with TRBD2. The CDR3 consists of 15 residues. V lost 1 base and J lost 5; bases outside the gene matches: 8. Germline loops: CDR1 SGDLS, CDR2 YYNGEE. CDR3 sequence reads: CASSVTPSGGNEQYF. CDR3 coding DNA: TGTGCCAGCAGCGTAACCCCCAGCGGGGGCAACGAGCAGTACTTC.

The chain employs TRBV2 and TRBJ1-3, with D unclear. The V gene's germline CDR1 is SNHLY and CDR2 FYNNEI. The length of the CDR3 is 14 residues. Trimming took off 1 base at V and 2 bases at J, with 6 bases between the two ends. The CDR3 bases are TGTGCCAGCAGTGAAGGACTAACTGGAAACACCATATATTTT. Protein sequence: CASSEGLTGNTIYF. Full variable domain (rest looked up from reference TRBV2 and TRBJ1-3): EPEVTQTPSHQVTQMGQEVILRCVPISNHLYFYWYRQILGQKVEFLVSFYNNEISEKSEIFDDQFSVERPDGSNFTLKIRSTKLEDSAMYFCASSEGLTGNTIYFGEGSWLTVV.

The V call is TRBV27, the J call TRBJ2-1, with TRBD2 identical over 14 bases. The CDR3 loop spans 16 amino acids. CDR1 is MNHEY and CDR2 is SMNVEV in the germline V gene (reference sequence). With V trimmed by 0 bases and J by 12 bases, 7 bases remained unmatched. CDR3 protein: CASSLSTSGGAVGQFF. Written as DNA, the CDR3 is TGTGCCAGCAGTTTATCGACTAGCGGGGGGGCTGTGGGGCAGTTCTTC.

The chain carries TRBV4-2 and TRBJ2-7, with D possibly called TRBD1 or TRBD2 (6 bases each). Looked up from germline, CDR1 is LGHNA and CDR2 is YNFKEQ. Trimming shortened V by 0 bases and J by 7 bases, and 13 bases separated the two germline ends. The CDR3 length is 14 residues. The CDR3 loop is CASSQDKGGWEQYF. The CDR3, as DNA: TGTGCCAGCAGCCAAGATAAGGGGGGCTGGGAGCAGTACTTC.

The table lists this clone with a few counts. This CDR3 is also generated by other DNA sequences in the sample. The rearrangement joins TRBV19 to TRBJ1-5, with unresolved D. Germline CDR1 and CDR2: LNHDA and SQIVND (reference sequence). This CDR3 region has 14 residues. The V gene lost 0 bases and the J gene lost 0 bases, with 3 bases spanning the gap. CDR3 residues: CASSIDHSNQPQHF. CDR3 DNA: TGTGCCAGTAGTATAGATCATAGCAATCAGCCCCAGCATTTT. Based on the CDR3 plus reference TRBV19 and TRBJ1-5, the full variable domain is DGGITQSPKYLFRKEGQNVTLSCEQNLNHDAMYWYRQDPGQGLRLIYYSQIVNDFQKGDIAEGYSVSREKKESFPLTVTSAQKNPTAFYLCASSIDHSNQPQHFGDGTRLSIL.

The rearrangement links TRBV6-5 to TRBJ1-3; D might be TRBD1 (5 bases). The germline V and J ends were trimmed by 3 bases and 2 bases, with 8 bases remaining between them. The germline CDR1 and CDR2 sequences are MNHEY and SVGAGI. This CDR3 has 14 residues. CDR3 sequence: CASSYVGAGNTIYF. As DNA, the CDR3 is TGTGCCAGCAGTTATGTGGGGGCTGGAAACACCATATATTTT.

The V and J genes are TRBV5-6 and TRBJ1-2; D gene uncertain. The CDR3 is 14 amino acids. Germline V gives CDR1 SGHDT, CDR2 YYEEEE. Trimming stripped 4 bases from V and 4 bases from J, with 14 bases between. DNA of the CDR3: TGTGCCAGCAGCGAGGACTATAGCGGCTATGGCTACACCTTC. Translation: CASSEDYSGYGYTF.

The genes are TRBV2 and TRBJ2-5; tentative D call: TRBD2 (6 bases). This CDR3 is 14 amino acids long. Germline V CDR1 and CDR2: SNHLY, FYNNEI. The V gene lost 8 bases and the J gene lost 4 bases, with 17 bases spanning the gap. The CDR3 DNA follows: TGTGCCAGCCAGGTGGAGGGTGGAGGAGAGACCCAGTACTTC. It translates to CASQVEGGGETQYF.

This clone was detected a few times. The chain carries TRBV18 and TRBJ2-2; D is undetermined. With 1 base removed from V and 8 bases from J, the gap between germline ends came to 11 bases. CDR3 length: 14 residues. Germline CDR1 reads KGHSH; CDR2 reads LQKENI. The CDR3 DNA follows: TGTGCCAGCTCACCACAGGTCATGAGTGGGGAGCTGTTTTTT. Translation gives CASSPQVMSGELFF.

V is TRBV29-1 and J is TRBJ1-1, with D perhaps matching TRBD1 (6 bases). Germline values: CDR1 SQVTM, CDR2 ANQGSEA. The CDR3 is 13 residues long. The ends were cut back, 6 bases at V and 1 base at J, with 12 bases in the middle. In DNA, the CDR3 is TGCAGCGTGAACAGGGCGCGGAACACTGAAGCTTTCTTT. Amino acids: CSVNRARNTEAFF.

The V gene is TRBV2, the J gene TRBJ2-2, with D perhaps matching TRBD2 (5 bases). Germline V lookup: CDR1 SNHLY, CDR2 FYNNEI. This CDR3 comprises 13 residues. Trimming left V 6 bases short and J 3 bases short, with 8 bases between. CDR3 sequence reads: CASSREYTGELFF. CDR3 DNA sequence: TGTGCCAGCAGCCGGGAATACACCGGGGAGCTGTTTTTT.

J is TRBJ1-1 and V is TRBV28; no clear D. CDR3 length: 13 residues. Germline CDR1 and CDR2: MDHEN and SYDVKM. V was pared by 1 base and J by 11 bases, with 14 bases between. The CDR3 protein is CASSLSTDRRAFF. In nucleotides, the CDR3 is TGTGCCAGCAGTTTATCCACGGACCGAAGGGCTTTCTTT.

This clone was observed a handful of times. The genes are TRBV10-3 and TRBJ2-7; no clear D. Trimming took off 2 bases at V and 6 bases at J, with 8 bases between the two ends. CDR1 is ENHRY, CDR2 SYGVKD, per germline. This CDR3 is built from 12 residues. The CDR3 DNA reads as TGTGCCATCAGTGAGGCGCCTCGCGAGCAGTACTTC. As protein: CAISEAPREQYF.

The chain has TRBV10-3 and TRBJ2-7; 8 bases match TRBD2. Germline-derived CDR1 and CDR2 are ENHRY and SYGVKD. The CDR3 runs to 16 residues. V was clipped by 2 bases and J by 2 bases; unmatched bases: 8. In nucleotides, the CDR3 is TGTGCCATCAGTGAGGCCTCCACTAGCGGACCCTACGAGCAGTACTTC. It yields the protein CAISEASTSGPYEQYF.

The CDR3 is CASSLGTTANTGNTIYF. CDR3 DNA: TGCGCCAGCAGCTTGGGAACGACAGCGAATACTGGAAACACCATATATTTT. This chain connects TRBV5-1 to TRBJ1-3; TRBD1 might be the D (5 bases). The V gene lost 0 bases and the J gene lost 2 bases, with 15 bases spanning the gap. The CDR3 has 17 amino acids. Germline assignment: CDR1 SGHRS and CDR2 YFSETQ.

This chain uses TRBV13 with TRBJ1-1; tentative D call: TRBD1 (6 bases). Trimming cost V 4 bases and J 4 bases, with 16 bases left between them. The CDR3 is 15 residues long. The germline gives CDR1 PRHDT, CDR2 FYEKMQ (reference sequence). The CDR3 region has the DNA TGTGCCAGCAGCTCTAGAACAGGGTCGGGCACTGAAGCTTTCTTT. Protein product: CASSSRTGSGTEAFF.

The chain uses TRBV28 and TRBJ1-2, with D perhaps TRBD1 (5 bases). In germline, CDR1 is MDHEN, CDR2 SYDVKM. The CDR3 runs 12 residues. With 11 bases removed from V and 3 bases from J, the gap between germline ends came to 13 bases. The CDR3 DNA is TGTGCCTCCGCCGGGACGGACTATGGCTACACCTTC. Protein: CASAGTDYGYTF.

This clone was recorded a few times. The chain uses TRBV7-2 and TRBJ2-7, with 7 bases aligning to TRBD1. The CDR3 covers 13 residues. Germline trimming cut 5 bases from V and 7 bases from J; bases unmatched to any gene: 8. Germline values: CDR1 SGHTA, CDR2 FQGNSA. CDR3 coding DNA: TGTGCCAGCAGCATTGGACAGGTAGGAGAGCAGTACTTC. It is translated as CASSIGQVGEQYF.

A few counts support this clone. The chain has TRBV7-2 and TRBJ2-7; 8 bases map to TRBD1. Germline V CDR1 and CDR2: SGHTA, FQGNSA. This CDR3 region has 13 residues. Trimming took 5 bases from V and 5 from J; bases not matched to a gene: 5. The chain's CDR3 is CASSPGQAHEQYF. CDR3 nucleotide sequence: TGTGCCAGCAGCCCGGGACAGGCACACGAGCAGTACTTC.

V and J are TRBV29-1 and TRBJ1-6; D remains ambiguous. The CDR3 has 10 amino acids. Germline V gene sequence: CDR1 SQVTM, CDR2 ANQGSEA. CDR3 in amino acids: CLSDNSPLHF. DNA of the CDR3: TGCCTGTCGGATAATTCACCCCTCCACTTT.